The subject of this entry is one T cell receptor beta chain. The sample is drawn from a study of T cell changes during pregnancy in multiple sclerosis. Looked up from germline, CDR1 is KGHSH and CDR2 is LQKENI. V lost 0 bases to trimming and J lost 0 bases; unmatched junction nucleotides: 9. The length of the CDR3 is 19 residues. Some clones are missing from TCRdb's copy, which holds only in-frame ones; the method was immunoSEQ multiplex PCR. The top ten clones hold about 0.45% of a sample with 35,000 to 45,000 clones, approximately 92% of them seen once. The sequencing used CD4+ T cells from peripheral blood mononuclear cells, collected in the third trimester of pregnancy. The origin of this receptor is a female donor with multiple sclerosis, enrolled in a pregnancy study. The chain carries TRBV18 and TRBJ2-7; TRBD1 matches at 12 bases. CDR3 in amino acids: CASSPPWDRGLSSSYEQYF. In nucleotides, the CDR3 is TGTGCCAGCTCACCACCGTGGGACAGGGGGCTATCGAGCTCCTACGAGCAGTACTTC.